This T cell receptor beta chain stems from a study of blood T cell repertoires in COVID-19. Study-level information: Whether acute or convalescent, the COVID-19 samples came from the United States, Italy and Spain. Sample material is recorded as cDNA or gDNA derived from T cells, B-cell-depleted T cells, or PBMCs.

Trimming removed 5 bases at V and 5 bases at J, with 16 bases between. The germline CDR1 and CDR2 sequences are SGHNT and YYREEE (reference sequence). CDR3 length equals 14 residues. As originally analysed: Reference gene primer amplification gave nucleated cell count estimates. Produced via immunoSEQ multiplex PCR; TCRdb's table is partial and in-frame only. D and trimming were read from the DNA, whereas the V and J calls and clone size are those reported in that table. The sample lists fewer than 200,000 clones, 86% occurring once. The receptor was isolated from a man aged 50-59 years with active or convalescent COVID-19. Input material: peripheral blood. V is TRBV5-4 and J is TRBJ1-1, with D possibly being TRBD1 (5 bases). The CDR3 DNA sequence: TGTGCCAGCAGGCAGGGTATTTCGGAGACTGAAGCTTTCTTT. This gives the protein CASRQGISETEAFF.